The 13 T cell receptor beta chains listed next were all sequenced from one sample in a study of blood T cell repertoires in COVID-19. The repertoire was sequenced with immunoSEQ multiplex PCR; TCRdb's copy has only in-frame clones and lacks some. The sample lists some 70,000 clones; 80% were seen once. Sample: peripheral blood. Receptor source: a human donor in a cohort sampled during active COVID-19.

The chain links TRBV5-5 to TRBJ2-5, with 14 bases that match TRBD2. Germline lookup yields CDR1 SGHKS and CDR2 YYEKEE (reference sequence). V dropped 4 bases and J dropped 1; count of bases not matched to a gene: 6. The CDR3 length is 17 residues. The CDR3 spells CASSHGLAGGPQETQYF. CDR3 coding DNA: TGTGCCAGCAGCCACGGACTAGCGGGGGGTCCCCAAGAGACCCAGTACTTC. Based on the CDR3 plus reference TRBV5-5 and TRBJ2-5, the full variable domain is DAGVTQSPTHLIKTRGQQVTLRCSPISGHKSVSWYQQVLGQGPQFIFQYYEKEERGRGNFPDRFSARQFPNYSSELNVNALLLGDSALYLCASSHGLAGGPQETQYFGPGTRLLVL.

CDR3 amino acids: CASSQVGGTGELFF. The CDR3 region has the DNA TGTGCCAGCAGCCAAGTCGGGGGCACCGGGGAGCTGTTTTTT. This sequence joins TRBV3-1 (or the pseudogene TRBV3-2) and TRBJ2-2, with D possibly TRBD2 on 6 matching bases. V was cut by 1 base and J by 4 bases, with 7 bases left in between. Germline V lookup: CDR1 LGHDT, CDR2 YNNKEL (reference sequence). CDR3 length: 14 amino acids.

This clone came up once. V usage is TRBV24-1 and J usage is TRBJ2-1, with 10 bases fitting TRBD1. J was trimmed by 8 bases and V by 3 bases; bases with no gene match: 9. The V gene's germline CDR1 is KGHDR and CDR2 SFDVKD. This CDR3 is 16 amino acids long. The CDR3 is CATSDAGTGVLDEQFF. Written as DNA, the CDR3 is TGTGCCACCAGTGATGCCGGGACAGGGGTTTTGGATGAGCAGTTCTTC.

The V gene is TRBV20-1, the J gene TRBJ1-2; D is unresolved. Germline V lookup: CDR1 DFQATT, CDR2 SNEGSKA (reference sequence). V lost 3 bases and J lost 4, with 6 bases in between. CDR3 size: 11 residues. CDR3 sequence: CSAREGYGYTF. CDR3 coding DNA: TGCAGTGCTAGGGAGGGCTATGGCTACACCTTC.

DNA for the CDR3: TGCGCCAGCAGCTCACAGGGGGCGAACACTGAAGCTTTCTTT. Translation: CASSSQGANTEAFF. The V gene is TRBV5-1, the J gene TRBJ1-1; 9 bases are a match to TRBD1. Germline CDR1 and CDR2: SGHRS and YFSETQ. The CDR3 has 14 amino acids. V gave up 3 bases and J gave up 1 base; unmatched junction bases: 1.

The chain is built from TRBV7-9 and TRBJ2-5; D gene unclear. Trimming took 8 bases from V and 1 from J, leaving 11 bases between them. In germline, CDR1 is SEHNR, CDR2 FQNEAQ (reference sequence). The CDR3 has 13 residues. The CDR3 is CASSRGVQETQYF. CDR3 DNA: TGTGCCAGCTCCCGAGGCGTCCAAGAGACCCAGTACTTC.

The V gene is TRBV6-5, the J gene TRBJ1-2; no definite D call. The CDR3 runs to 15 residues. Trimming took 0 bases from V and 4 from J, leaving 12 bases between them. Germline CDR1 is MNHEY and CDR2 is SVGAGI. CDR3 in amino acids: CASSYSRGVSYGYTF. The CDR3 bases are TGTGCCAGCAGTTACTCACGGGGTGTGAGCTATGGCTACACCTTC.

The V gene is TRBV7-9, the J gene TRBJ2-2; 8 positions match TRBD1. The CDR3 covers 14 residues. Trimming removed 2 bases from V and 4 bases from J; junction bases left unmatched: 0. Germline V gives CDR1 SEHNR, CDR2 FQNEAQ (reference sequence). As DNA, the CDR3 is TGTGCCAGCAGCTTAACAGGGGGCACCGGGGAGCTGTTTTTT. It encodes CASSLTGGTGELFF.

The chain uses TRBV18 and TRBJ2-5; D may be TRBD1 (6 bases). V shed 2 bases and J shed 2 bases, with 9 bases lying between them. Germline V lookup: CDR1 KGHSH, CDR2 LQKENI. CDR3 length equals 14 residues. The CDR3 nucleotides read TGTGCCAGCTCACCAAAGACAGGTCAAGAGACCCAGTACTTC. Translation: CASSPKTGQETQYF.

This chain connects TRBV7-9 to TRBJ2-3, with 7 bases lining up with TRBD1. The CDR3 length is 15 residues. Germline CDR1 SEHNR, CDR2 FQNEAQ (reference sequence). Losses at the gene ends were 1 base for V and 1 base for J; bases not matched to a gene: 2. The CDR3 loop reads CASSLGQGGTDTQYF. CDR3 nucleotides: TGTGCCAGCAGCTTAGGACAGGGTGGCACAGATACGCAGTATTTT.

The J gene is TRBJ2-3, the V gene TRBV5-1, with 12 bases fitting TRBD2. Germline V gene data show CDR1 as SGHRS and CDR2 as YFSETQ. CDR3 length: 15 amino acids. V trimming: 4 bases; J trimming: 5 bases; junction bases outside the gene matches: 5. The CDR3 coding sequence is TGCGCCAGCAGCAGACTAGCGGGAGCTAAAGATACGCAGTATTTT. Amino acids: CASSRLAGAKDTQYF.

The chain is built from TRBV7-9 and TRBJ1-4; D remains unclear. Looked up from germline, CDR1 is SEHNR and CDR2 is FQNEAQ (reference sequence). The CDR3 is 15 residues long. Trimming removed 5 bases at V and 3 bases at J, with 13 bases between. CDR3 nucleotides: TGTGCCAGCAGCGCCCCCGGGAGGGCTAATGAAAAACTGTTTTTT. Amino acids: CASSAPGRANEKLFF.

The V and J genes are TRBV6-6 and TRBJ2-3; 8 nucleotides agree with TRBD2. The V and J ends lost 10 bases and 2 bases, in that order; junction bases with no gene match: 11. The CDR3 is 15 residues long. Germline V gene data show CDR1 as MNHNY and CDR2 as SVGAGI (reference sequence). The CDR3 loop is CATHTTSGLTDTQYF. Written as DNA, the CDR3 is TGTGCCACCCATACAACTAGCGGCCTCACAGATACGCAGTATTTT.